One and the same sample provided the 22 T cell receptor beta chains below, sequenced in a study of regulatory T cells in long-lasting Graves disease. For TCR beta, libraries came from iRepertoire HTBI primers and Arm-PCR of CDR3 regions. TCRdb recomputed calls from the multiplex PCR reads with MiXCR, one row per CDR3 protein. The data hold around 460,000 distinct CDR3 sequences, with 20% to 25% observed a single time. Noted time point: persistent/refractory GD, antithyroid drugs over 5 years with positive TRAb. Following extraction of RNA from PBMCs, that RNA was used to make the TCR library. The sample was peripheral blood mononuclear cells (PBMCs), taken when the disease was refractory, from a patient treated with antithyroid drugs. The source of these receptors is a female donor with Graves disease.

This chain links TRBV19 with TRBJ1-5; the match to TRBD1 covers 9 bases. After removal of 8 bases from V and 7 bases from J, the junction contained 9 bases not matched to a gene. The CDR3 extends over 14 amino acids. Germline V gives CDR1 LNHDA, CDR2 SQIVND (reference sequence). CDR3 coding DNA: TGTGCCAGTTCCACCGGGACAGGGTTACAGCCCCAGCATTTT. Protein sequence: CASSTGTGLQPQHF.

This clonotype occurred many times. The rearrangement links TRBV20-1 to TRBJ2-7; D unclear. V was trimmed by 3 bases and J by 0 bases, leaving 9 bases between them. The CDR3 covers 13 residues. Germline loops: CDR1 DFQATT, CDR2 SNEGSKA (reference sequence). The CDR3 here is CSASGQSSYEQYF. CDR3 in DNA: TGCAGTGCTAGCGGCCAGAGCTCCTACGAGCAGTACTTC.

Here the CDR3 DNA reads TGCGCCAGCAGCTTGGAGCAGGGGAAGCAGTATTTT. It yields the protein CASSLEQGKQYF. The chain joins TRBV5-1 to TRBJ2-1; D might be TRBD1 (6 bases). The DNA end favors TRBJ2-3, so the J call may be wrong. Germline CDR1 is SGHRS and CDR2 is YFSETQ. The CDR3 totals 12 residues.

The V and J genes are TRBV19 and TRBJ2-7; no clear D gene. V was cut by 1 base and J by 0 bases, with 7 bases left in between. CDR1 is LNHDA and CDR2 is SQIVND in the germline V gene (reference sequence). The CDR3 spans 14 residues. In DNA, the CDR3 is TGTGCCAGTAGTATAGCGTGGGACTCCTACGAGCAGTACTTC. This translates into CASSIAWDSYEQYF.

This clonotype has at least ten counts. The chain employs TRBV2 and TRBJ1-4; 9 bases fit TRBD1. Losses at the gene ends were 5 bases for V and 8 bases for J; bases not matched to a gene: 6. CDR1 is SNHLY and CDR2 is FYNNEI in the germline V gene. The CDR3 has 14 amino acids. CDR3 DNA: TGTGCCAGCAGTACGGACAGGGGAGGAGAAAAACTGTTTTTT. Residues: CASSTDRGGEKLFF.

In this sample, this clonotype turned up a few times. This chain uses TRBV19 with TRBJ2-7; weak D call: TRBD2 (6 bases). The CDR3 extends over 13 amino acids. Germline loops: CDR1 LNHDA, CDR2 SQIVND (reference sequence). Trimming took off 0 bases at V and 6 bases at J, with 9 bases between the two ends. The CDR3 DNA reads as TGTGCCAGTAGTATAGATCGGGGGAGCGAGCAGTACTTC. As protein: CASSIDRGSEQYF. The whole variable domain, remainder taken from reference TRBV19 and TRBJ2-7, is DGGITQSPKYLFRKEGQNVTLSCEQNLNHDAMYWYRQDPGQGLRLIYYSQIVNDFQKGDIAEGYSVSREKKESFPLTVTSAQKNPTAFYLCASSIDRGSEQYFGPGTRLTVT.

The CDR3 nucleotides are TGTGCCAGTAGTTCCCAAGGGACAGGCGGTCAGCCCCAGCATTTT. Its protein product is CASSSQGTGGQPQHF. V gene TRBV19 combines with J gene TRBJ1-5; 8 bases match TRBD1. V lost 5 bases, J lost 6 bases, and 9 bases stayed unmatched. There are 15 residues in the CDR3. Germline loops: CDR1 LNHDA, CDR2 SQIVND (reference sequence).

The CDR3 is CASSIPRQGSNQPQHF. The CDR3 coding sequence is TGTGCCAGTAGTATACCCCGGCAGGGGTCCAATCAGCCCCAGCATTTT. The rearrangement links TRBV19 to TRBJ1-5, with a weak D call TRBD1 (6 bases). Trimming cost V 2 bases and J 3 bases, with 14 bases left between them. CDR3 length: 16 amino acids. The germline V gene has CDR1 LNHDA and CDR2 SQIVND (reference sequence). Drawing the rest from reference TRBV19 and TRBJ1-5, the complete variable domain is DGGITQSPKYLFRKEGQNVTLSCEQNLNHDAMYWYRQDPGQGLRLIYYSQIVNDFQKGDIAEGYSVSREKKESFPLTVTSAQKNPTAFYLCASSIPRQGSNQPQHFGDGTRLSIL.

This rearrangement joins TRBV9 to TRBJ2-4; D gene ambiguous. Germline V lookup: CDR1 SGDLS, CDR2 YYNGEE. CDR3 size: 13 residues. V gave up 0 bases and J gave up 7 bases, with 8 bases separating them. In DNA, the CDR3 is TGTGCCAGCAGCGTAGAAGGAACCAACATTCAGTACTTC. It codes for CASSVEGTNIQYF.

This chain connects TRBV29-1 to TRBJ1-4, with a weak D call TRBD1 (6 bases). The ends were cut back, 0 bases at V and 14 bases at J, with 13 bases in the middle. The CDR3 is 12 residues long. Germline-derived CDR1 and CDR2 are SQVTM and ANQGSEA. CDR3 sequence reads: CSVEDAPGQLFF. The CDR3, as DNA: TGCAGCGTTGAAGATGCCCCCGGACAGCTGTTTTTT. The variable domain in full, completed from reference TRBV29-1 and TRBJ1-4, reads SAVISQKPSRDICQRGTSLTIQCQVDSQVTMMFWYRQQPGQSLTLIATANQGSEATYESGFVIDKFPISRPNLTFSTLTVSNMSPEDSSIYLCSVEDAPGQLFFGSGTQLSVL.

This clonotype was observed a handful of times. The chain is built from TRBV4-3 and TRBJ1-4; 8 nucleotides line up with TRBD1. The CDR3 spans 23 residues. Germline CDR1 LGHNA, CDR2 YSLEER. Trimming cost V 3 bases and J 5 bases; bases outside gene matches: 29. The CDR3 sequence: CASSHHEQQPRWSPRQGNEKLFF. As DNA, the CDR3 is TGCGCCAGCAGCCACCATGAGCAGCAGCCAAGATGGAGTCCGAGACAGGGGAATGAAAAACTGTTTTTT.

In its sample, this clonotype was seen many times. The chain carries TRBV6-1 and TRBJ1-2, with a weak D call TRBD1 (5 bases). The V end lost 4 bases, the J end lost 4 bases, and 16 bases lay between the germline ends. The V gene's germline CDR1 is MNHNS and CDR2 SASEGT. The CDR3 totals 15 residues. The CDR3 DNA sequence: TGTGCCAGCAGTGTGTCAAGGGGACCTGCCTATGGCTACACCTTC. Amino acids: CASSVSRGPAYGYTF.

This clonotype was recorded at least ten times. This chain connects TRBV11-2 to TRBJ2-2; D unresolved. The germline gives CDR1 SGHAT, CDR2 FQNNGV. The CDR3 loop spans 13 amino acids. Trimming removed 5 bases from V and 9 bases from J, with 13 bases in between. CDR3 sequence reads: CASSPAMGWELFF. The CDR3, as DNA: TGTGCCAGCAGCCCAGCCATGGGTTGGGAGCTGTTTTTT. Full variable domain (rest looked up from reference TRBV11-2 and TRBJ2-2): EAGVAQSPRYKIIEKRQSVAFWCNPISGHATLYWYQQILGQGPKLLIQFQNNGVVDDSQLPKDRFSAERLKGVDSTLKIQPAKLEDSAVYLCASSPAMGWELFFGEGSRLTVL.

In this sample, this clonotype turned up many times. The CDR3 coding sequence is TGCAGCGTCACTCTAGCGGGCTACGAGCAGTACTTC. As protein: CSVTLAGYEQYF. This chain joins TRBV29-1 and TRBJ2-7; 8 nucleotides match TRBD2. The CDR3 loop spans 12 amino acids. V lost 6 bases to trimming and J lost 3 bases; unmatched junction nucleotides: 4. Germline-derived CDR1 and CDR2 are SQVTM and ANQGSEA.

This clonotype was observed at least ten times. The CDR3: CASSLETGITGAEQYF. The CDR3 DNA reads TGTGCCAGCAGCTTAGAGACAGGGATCACGGGGGCCGAGCAGTACTTC. This rearrangement joins TRBV7-2 to TRBJ2-7; maybe TRBD1 (7 bases). The V and J ends lost 1 base and 6 bases respectively, with 19 bases between them. The CDR3 covers 16 residues. The germline CDR1 and CDR2 sequences are SGHTA and FQGNSA.

A remark on this clonotype: Given a far larger clone just one base away, this is likely a sequencing read error. This sequence joins TRBV2 and TRBJ1-6; no clear D gene. CDR3 length: 12 residues. Germline values: CDR1 SNHLY, CDR2 FYNNEI. The ends were cut back, 7 bases at V and 6 bases at J, with 7 bases in the middle. The DNA of the CDR3 is TGTGCCAGCAACTTGAGTAATTCACCCCTCCACTTT. Amino acid sequence: CASNLSNSPLHF.

The CDR3 reads CASSLGLAGDTDTQYF. The CDR3 region has the DNA TGTGCCAGCAGCTTAGGACTAGCGGGGGACACAGATACGCAGTATTTT. The genes are TRBV7-6 and TRBJ2-3; TRBD2 matches at 12 bases. The length of the CDR3 is 16 residues. V dropped 1 base and J dropped 2; count of bases not matched to a gene: 1. Germline V gene sequence: CDR1 SGHVS, CDR2 FNYEAQ. The whole variable domain, remainder taken from reference TRBV7-6 and TRBJ2-3, is GAGVSQSPRYKVTKRGQDVALRCDPISGHVSLYWYRQALGQGPEFLTYFNYEAQQDKSGLPNDRFSAERPEGSISTLTIQRTEQRDSAMYRCASSLGLAGDTDTQYFGPGTRLTVL.

Ten or more counts support this clonotype. The rearrangement uses TRBV2 and TRBJ2-7; 7 positions agree with TRBD1. The CDR3 totals 14 residues. Germline CDR1 and CDR2: SNHLY and FYNNEI. The junction had 8 bases not matched to a gene; V was cut back by 6 bases and J by 3 bases. This chain's CDR3 is CASSLGTEIYEQYF. CDR3 DNA: TGTGCCAGCAGCCTTGGGACAGAGATCTACGAGCAGTACTTC.

This clonotype was seen repeatedly, ten times or more. The chain recombines TRBV2 with TRBJ1-3; the D gene is possibly TRBD1 (5 bases). CDR1 SNHLY and CDR2 FYNNEI come from the germline V gene. V lost 5 bases, J lost 2 bases, and 10 bases lay in between. The length of the CDR3 is 14 residues. In DNA form, the CDR3 reads TGTGCCAGCAGTAGCCTGGGGGCTGGAAACACCATATATTTT. Translated: CASSSLGAGNTIYF.

The V call is TRBV9, the J call TRBJ2-2; TRBD2 aligns across 10 bases. This CDR3 spans 16 amino acids. V lost 0 bases to trimming and J lost 5 bases; unmatched junction nucleotides: 4. Germline assignment: CDR1 SGDLS and CDR2 YYNGEE. CDR3 region: CASSVEASGGTGELFF. The CDR3 nucleotides are TGTGCCAGCAGCGTAGAGGCTAGCGGGGGTACCGGGGAGCTGTTTTTT.

This clonotype was counted ten times or more. This sequence joins TRBV29-1 and TRBJ1-4; possibly TRBD1 for D (5 bases). V was clipped by 4 bases and J by 5 bases, with 11 bases between them. Germline CDR1 SQVTM, CDR2 ANQGSEA. This CDR3 is built from 13 residues. In nucleotides, the CDR3 is TGCAGCGTTGGCGGGACGGTGAATGAAAAACTGTTTTTT. As protein: CSVGGTVNEKLFF. Filled out from reference TRBV29-1 and TRBJ1-4, the complete variable domain reads SAVISQKPSRDICQRGTSLTIQCQVDSQVTMMFWYRQQPGQSLTLIATANQGSEATYESGFVIDKFPISRPNLTFSTLTVSNMSPEDSSIYLCSVGGTVNEKLFFGSGTQLSVL.

The chain carries TRBV6-1 and TRBJ2-3; D perhaps matches TRBD2 (5 bases). This CDR3 is 13 amino acids long. The germline CDR1 and CDR2 sequences are MNHNS and SASEGT. The V end was cut by 8 bases, the J end by 0 bases, with 9 bases between. The CDR3 coding sequence is TGTGCCAGCCAAGCGGCTAGCACAGATACGCAGTATTTT. Translating gives CASQAASTDTQYF.